A single T cell receptor beta chain is shown here with its context. The data are from a study of siplizumab effects on memory and regulatory T cells. The repertoire was sequenced with immunoSEQ multiplex PCR; TCRdb's copy has only in-frame clones and lacks some. In the table there are approximately 97,000 clones, around nine tenths of which are singletons. V was clipped by 6 bases and J by 3 bases, with 9 bases between them. Germline lookup yields CDR1 MNHNY and CDR2 SVGAGI (reference sequence). This CDR3 is built from 12 residues. The sample consisted of CD4+ T cells sorted from blood. This rearrangement joins TRBV6-6 to TRBJ2-7, with TRBD1 as a possible D gene (5 bases). This clonotype originated in a human donor in good health. CDR3 nucleotide sequence: TGTGCCAGCAGATATCAGGGCTACGAGCAGTACTTC. Residues: CASRYQGYEQYF.